The text below deals with one T cell receptor (beta chain). Generated by immunoSEQ multiplex PCR, the TCRdb table keeps only in-frame clones and is missing some. This sample carries about 2.4 million clones, roughly nine tenths of them seen once, and the ten largest clones take 0.11% to 0.15%. CDR1 and CDR2 (germline): MGHRA, YSYEKL. The CDR3 totals 14 residues. V lost 4 bases and J lost 1; bases outside the gene matches: 2. These data belong to a study of shared clonotypes between healthy human individuals. V and J are TRBV4-1 and TRBJ2-3; the match to TRBD1 covers 7 bases. Material: naive CD4+ T cells sorted from blood. Subset described: CD45RA+ positively selected. This clonotype was sampled from a man younger than 35 in good health. CDR3 region: CASSRGTGTDTQYF. The CDR3 DNA is TGCGCCAGCAGCCGGGGGACAGGCACAGATACGCAGTATTTT.